Below are 18 T cell receptor beta chains sequenced from a single sample in a study of persistence of HIV-infected CD4 T cells. The immunoSEQ assay was version 4, run in survey mode. TCRdb's copy holds only in-frame clones and misses some; the assay was immunoSEQ multiplex PCR. The sample carries fewer than 35,000 clones, 82% recorded once. Cells were stimulated with CMV-infected fibroblast lysates at approximately 10 ug/mL. CD40L/CD69 double-negative CD45RO-high memory CD4+ T cells were collected. No antigens are known for them. Here the sequenced sample was CD4+ T cells sorted from PBMCs after approximately 19-hour stimulation, taken from a patient who received antiretroviral therapy. The receptors shown here come from an adult woman with HIV who was CMV-seropositive.

This chain joins TRBV5-1 and TRBJ2-2; D is uncertain. The V and J ends lost 0 bases and 5 bases respectively, with 14 bases between them. CDR3 length: 16 amino acids. Per the germline V gene, CDR1 is SGHRS and CDR2 is YFSETQ. The CDR3 sequence: CASSLGRRQNTGELFF. CDR3 DNA: TGCGCCAGCAGCTTGGGCCGGCGGCAGAATACCGGGGAGCTGTTTTTT.

The chain has TRBV3-1 (or the pseudogene TRBV3-2) and TRBJ2-6, with a tentative D call TRBD1 (5 bases). The length of the CDR3 is 15 residues. Per the germline V gene, CDR1 is LGHDT and CDR2 is YNNKEL (reference sequence). The V and J ends lost 6 bases and 1 base respectively, with 10 bases between them. This chain's CDR3 is CASSRQSSGANVLTF. The CDR3 coding sequence is TGTGCCAGCAGTCGACAGTCTTCTGGGGCCAACGTCCTGACTTTC.

The rearrangement uses TRBV6-5 and TRBJ1-1; D call uncertain. V was shortened by 6 bases and J by 0 bases, with 14 bases between the two germline ends. CDR1 and CDR2 from the germline V gene are MNHEY and SVGAGI. The CDR3 length is 15 residues. CDR3 sequence reads: CASSVGRPMNTEAFF. The CDR3 bases are TGTGCCAGCAGCGTTGGCAGACCGATGAACACTGAAGCTTTCTTT.

CDR3 protein: CASSLHKGGYTF. The CDR3 DNA reads TGTGCCAGCAGCCTACATAAAGGCGGCTACACCTTC. The chain recombines TRBV7-8 with TRBJ1-2; D gene unclear. Germline CDR1 reads SGHVS; CDR2 reads FQNEAQ. Trimming took 5 bases from V and 8 from J, leaving 12 bases between them. This CDR3 is 12 amino acids long.

The chain links TRBV11-3 to TRBJ1-1; D call uncertain. The V end lost 3 bases, the J end lost 10 bases, and 18 bases lay between the germline ends. From germline, CDR1 is SGHNT and CDR2 YENEEA. The CDR3 is made up of 14 amino acids. The CDR3 DNA sequence: TGTGCCAGCAGCTTCGGATCGACCCACCCTATAGCTTTCTTT. It codes for CASSFGSTHPIAFF.

The chain combines TRBV19 with TRBJ1-4, with 8 bases identical to TRBD1. Germline CDR1 is LNHDA and CDR2 is SQIVND (reference sequence). J was trimmed by 5 bases and V by 5 bases; bases with no gene match: 4. There are 14 residues in the CDR3. The CDR3 loop is CASSVRTGNEKLFF. CDR3 DNA sequence: TGTGCCAGTAGTGTCCGGACAGGGAATGAAAAACTGTTTTTT.

The CDR3 bases are TGTGCCAGCATAAACCGGGCCCCAGAGCGGGGCTATGGCTACACCTTC. Its translation: CASINRAPERGYGYTF. This rearrangement joins TRBV6-6 to TRBJ1-2; D gene uncertain. The ends were cut back, 7 bases at V and 4 bases at J, with 22 bases in the middle. CDR1 MNHNY and CDR2 SVGAGI come from the germline V gene (reference sequence). The CDR3 spans 16 residues.

This clone was seen a few times. The chain combines TRBV7-3 with TRBJ1-1, with D hard to call. In germline, CDR1 is SGHTA, CDR2 FQGTGA. The CDR3 runs 13 residues. Trimming took off 4 bases at V and 1 base at J, with 7 bases between the two ends. The CDR3 protein is CASSYGGNTEAFF. The CDR3 region has the DNA TGTGCCAGCAGCTACGGAGGGAACACTGAAGCTTTCTTT.

This chain uses TRBV7-3 with TRBJ2-6; D not resolved. With 5 bases removed from V and 1 base from J, the gap between germline ends came to 6 bases. Germline-derived CDR1 and CDR2 are SGHTA and FQGTGA. The CDR3 totals 14 residues. CDR3 amino acids: CASSTSSGANVLTF. DNA for the CDR3: TGTGCCAGCAGCACTTCATCTGGGGCCAACGTCCTGACTTTC.

The chain links TRBV7-2 to TRBJ2-5, with D perhaps assigned TRBD1 or TRBD2 (5 bases each). Germline assignment: CDR1 SGHTA and CDR2 FQGNSA. The V end was cut by 6 bases, the J end by 2 bases, with 16 bases between. The CDR3 has 15 residues. Written as DNA, the CDR3 is TGTGCCAGCAGGGCCGGGACCGGACCGCAAGAGACCCAGTACTTC. This codes for CASRAGTGPQETQYF.

The chain recombines TRBV5-4 with TRBJ1-6; D is perhaps TRBD1 (6 bases). The CDR3 totals 16 residues. Trimming took 1 base from V and 5 from J, leaving 13 bases between them. The germline CDR1 and CDR2 sequences are SGHNT and YYREEE (reference sequence). This CDR3 is CASSLSGTSHNSPLHF. The DNA for the CDR3 is TGTGCCAGCAGCTTGAGCGGGACAAGTCATAATTCACCCCTCCACTTT.

This chain joins TRBV19 and TRBJ1-5, with D tentatively TRBD1 (5 bases). Germline V gene data show CDR1 as LNHDA and CDR2 as SQIVND (reference sequence). The V gene lost 3 bases and the J gene lost 4 bases, with 10 bases spanning the gap. The CDR3 contains 14 residues. CDR3 sequence reads: CASSMGQRNQPQHF. The DNA of the CDR3 is TGTGCCAGTAGTATGGGGCAGAGAAATCAGCCCCAGCATTTT.

As DNA, the CDR3 is TGTGCCAGTGGGGAGCCAAACTACAATGAGCAGTTCTTC. This translates into CASGEPNYNEQFF. J is TRBJ2-1 and V is TRBV6-6, with D possibly matching TRBD2 (5 bases). Germline V gene lookup returns CDR1 MNHNY and CDR2 SVGAGI (reference sequence). The CDR3 totals 13 residues. The V end was cut by 9 bases, the J end by 3 bases, with 12 bases between.

J is TRBJ2-3 and V is TRBV20-1; 8 positions agree with TRBD2. The CDR3 contains 15 residues. Germline lookup yields CDR1 DFQATT and CDR2 SNEGSKA (reference sequence). V lost 3 bases, J lost 2 bases, and 7 bases stayed unmatched. DNA of the CDR3: TGCAGTGCTAGTAACGACGGGGGGGTCACAGATACGCAGTATTTT. Protein: CSASNDGGVTDTQYF.

The chain uses TRBV19 and TRBJ2-7, with 10 bases lining up with TRBD1. Trimming cost V 5 bases and J 0 bases; bases outside gene matches: 7. Germline-derived CDR1 and CDR2 are LNHDA and SQIVND (reference sequence). The CDR3 sequence is 16 residues long. The CDR3 spells CASSLGGQGSSYEQYF. The CDR3 DNA follows: TGTGCCAGTAGTTTGGGGGGACAGGGGAGCTCCTACGAGCAGTACTTC.

This sequence joins TRBV3-1 (or the pseudogene TRBV3-2) and TRBJ2-3; weak D call: TRBD2 (5 bases). Germline V gives CDR1 LGHDT, CDR2 YNNKEL (reference sequence). V was pared by 1 base and J by 2 bases, with 16 bases between. The CDR3 loop spans 17 amino acids. The CDR3 sequence: CASSQGSRQRNTDTQYF. CDR3 DNA: TGTGCCAGCAGCCAAGGTTCTAGGCAGCGGAACACAGATACGCAGTATTTT.

This clone was counted once. V is TRBV2 and J is TRBJ2-1, with TRBD2 matching 12 bases. This CDR3 region has 15 residues. The germline V gene has CDR1 SNHLY and CDR2 FYNNEI. Germline trimming cut 5 bases from V and 2 bases from J; bases unmatched to any gene: 1. The CDR3 reads CASSSSGRAYNEQFF. The DNA of the CDR3 is TGTGCCAGCAGTTCTAGCGGGAGGGCCTACAATGAGCAGTTCTTC. The complete variable domain, with remaining parts taken from reference TRBV2 and TRBJ2-1, reads EPEVTQTPSHQVTQMGQEVILRCVPISNHLYFYWYRQILGQKVEFLVSFYNNEISEKSEIFDDQFSVERPDGSNFTLKIRSTKLEDSAMYFCASSSSGRAYNEQFFGPGTRLTVL.

This clone was recorded only once. V and J are TRBV7-8 and TRBJ1-5; TRBD1 might be the D (5 bases). The CDR3 is 15 amino acids. V lost 1 base and J lost 3, with 10 bases in between. CDR1 is SGHVS and CDR2 is FQNEAQ in the germline V gene. DNA of the CDR3: TGTGCCAGCAGCTTAGGGGCAGGGATCAATCAGCCCCAGCATTTT. Amino acid sequence: CASSLGAGINQPQHF.